The 20 T cell receptor beta chains presented below share a single source sample, sequenced in a study of cytomegalovirus exposure and HLA in healthy donors. Data came from immunoSEQ multiplex PCR; TCRdb stores just in-frame clones and leaves some out. This table has some 200,000 clones, around nine tenths appearing once. The sample was PBMCs. All receptors derive from a man aged 30 to 45 in good health and CMV-seropositive.

This chain uses TRBV7-2 with TRBJ1-5; D is unresolved. CDR1 SGHTA and CDR2 FQGNSA come from the germline V gene. Trimming took off 4 bases at V and 4 bases at J, with 14 bases between the two ends. CDR3 size: 15 residues. The CDR3 DNA is TGTGCCAGCAGCTCTGGGCATTTTACTAATCAGCCCCAGCATTTT. Translating gives CASSSGHFTNQPQHF.

The chain carries TRBV9 and TRBJ2-3; D not certain. V dropped 0 bases and J dropped 2 bases, with 4 bases sitting between them. Germline loops: CDR1 SGDLS, CDR2 YYNGEE. There are 13 residues in the CDR3. The CDR3 sequence: CASSVDLTDTQYF. The CDR3 region has the DNA TGTGCCAGCAGCGTAGATCTCACAGATACGCAGTATTTT.

CDR3 nucleotide sequence: TGCGCCAGCAGGGCCGGAGCGGGAGACTCCTACGAGCAGTACTTC. Translating it yields CASRAGAGDSYEQYF. The rearrangement uses TRBV5-1 and TRBJ2-7; 8 bases match TRBD2. CDR1 SGHRS and CDR2 YFSETQ come from the germline V gene. The length of the CDR3 is 15 residues. V shed 5 bases, J shed 0 bases, and the junction held 7 bases outside the gene matches.

Here the CDR3 reads CASSLRTGVRDEQFF. CDR3 sequence (DNA): TGTGCCAGCAGCCTCAGGACAGGGGTTCGCGATGAGCAGTTCTTC. The rearrangement joins TRBV7-2 to TRBJ2-1; TRBD1 matches 9 bases. The CDR3 runs to 15 residues. The V gene's germline CDR1 is SGHTA and CDR2 FQGNSA. The V segment lost 5 bases and the J segment 8 bases; nucleotides outside the gene matches: 10.

The chain uses TRBV18 and TRBJ1-6, with 10 bases matching TRBD1. The CDR3 is made up of 15 amino acids. Germline assignment: CDR1 KGHSH and CDR2 LQKENI. J lost 15 bases, V lost 1 base, and 9 bases had no gene match. CDR3 coding DNA: TGTGCCAGCTCACCACAGCGGGACAGGGGCCACGTCCTCCACTTT. This codes for CASSPQRDRGHVLHF. Together with reference TRBV18 and TRBJ1-6, the CDR3 gives the full variable domain: NAGVMQNPRHLVRRRGQEARLRCSPMKGHSHVYWYRQLPEEGLKFMVYLQKENIIDESGMPKERFSAEFPKEGPSILRIQQVVRGDSAAYFCASSPQRDRGHVLHFGNGTRLTVT.

The rearrangement links TRBV25-1 to TRBJ2-7; 10 bases align to TRBD1. CDR1 MGHDK and CDR2 SYGVNS come from the germline V gene. Losses at the gene ends were 5 bases for V and 7 bases for J; bases not matched to a gene: 17. This CDR3 comprises 17 residues. The CDR3 bases are TGTGCCAGCAGTCCCAAGGATCCCGGACAGGGGGGGATGGAGCAGTACTTC. Translation: CASSPKDPGQGGMEQYF.

The gene calls are TRBV4-1 and TRBJ2-7; D might be TRBD1 (6 bases). The CDR3 covers 13 residues. The germline V gene encodes CDR1 MGHRA and CDR2 YSYEKL. V was trimmed by 1 base and J by 3 bases, leaving 7 bases between them. DNA of the CDR3: TGCGCCAGCAGCCAAGCGGACAGCTACGAGCAGTACTTC. Its protein is CASSQADSYEQYF.

The chain combines TRBV28 with TRBJ2-3; D possibly corresponds to TRBD2 (6 bases). Germline CDR1 and CDR2: MDHEN and SYDVKM. V was trimmed by 6 bases and J by 0 bases, leaving 13 bases between them. The CDR3 runs to 15 residues. The CDR3 nucleotides are TGTGCCAGCAGACCCGGGGGTCTCAGCACAGATACGCAGTATTTT. Protein product: CASRPGGLSTDTQYF.

The rearrangement joins TRBV6-6 to TRBJ1-5, with a tentative D call TRBD1 (6 bases). The V and J ends lost 8 bases and 6 bases respectively, with 20 bases between them. CDR3 length: 15 amino acids. The germline CDR1 and CDR2 sequences are MNHNY and SVGAGI (reference sequence). The CDR3 DNA reads TGTGCCAGCGGCTCGACAGGTTTTTTAGGTCAGCCCCAGCATTTT. The encoded protein is CASGSTGFLGQPQHF.

A few counts support this clone. This chain uses TRBV2 with TRBJ2-2; D gene unclear. Germline-derived CDR1 and CDR2 are SNHLY and FYNNEI. There are 13 residues in the CDR3. V gave up 6 bases and J gave up 3 bases, with 8 bases separating them. In DNA, the CDR3 is TGTGCCAGCAGGTACACGGACACCGGGGAGCTGTTTTTT. This sequence encodes CASRYTDTGELFF. Filled out from reference TRBV2 and TRBJ2-2, the complete variable domain reads EPEVTQTPSHQVTQMGQEVILRCVPISNHLYFYWYRQILGQKVEFLVSFYNNEISEKSEIFDDQFSVERPDGSNFTLKIRSTKLEDSAMYFCASRYTDTGELFFGEGSRLTVL.

The chain links TRBV29-1 to TRBJ2-4; D not resolved. The CDR3 runs 14 residues. V dropped 2 bases and J dropped 10 bases, with 18 bases sitting between them. Germline V gene sequence: CDR1 SQVTM, CDR2 ANQGSEA. The CDR3 is CSVELSAAPYIQYF. As DNA, the CDR3 is TGCAGCGTTGAACTGAGTGCAGCACCCTATATTCAGTACTTC.

The chain carries TRBV5-1 and TRBJ2-1; 11 bases line up with TRBD2. After removal of 4 bases from V and 4 bases from J, the junction contained 10 bases not matched to a gene. The CDR3 is 17 amino acids. Germline V gene lookup returns CDR1 SGHRS and CDR2 YFSETQ. The CDR3 sequence is CASSINPGTSGYNEQFF. The CDR3 DNA reads as TGCGCCAGCAGCATAAACCCGGGGACTAGCGGATACAATGAGCAGTTCTTC. Combining the CDR3 with reference TRBV5-1 and TRBJ2-1 gives the whole variable domain KAGVTQTPRYLIKTRGQQVTLSCSPISGHRSVSWYQQTPGQGLQFLFEYFSETQRNKGNFPGRFSGRQFSNSRSEMNVSTLELGDSALYLCASSINPGTSGYNEQFFGPGTRLTVL.

This clone appeared a single time. The chain carries TRBV6-5 and TRBJ2-3, with D maybe TRBD2 (6 bases). The CDR3 is made up of 16 amino acids. The germline CDR1 and CDR2 sequences are MNHEY and SVGAGI. V was shortened by 2 bases and J by 0 bases, with 12 bases between the two germline ends. CDR3 residues: CASSYLPSASTDTQYF. For the CDR3, the DNA is TGTGCCAGCAGTTACCTACCTAGCGCAAGCACAGATACGCAGTATTTT.

V usage is TRBV5-4 and J usage is TRBJ2-6; unclear D gene. The length of the CDR3 is 15 residues. The ends were cut back, 4 bases at V and 0 bases at J, with 8 bases in the middle. CDR1 and CDR2 (germline): SGHNT, YYREEE (reference sequence). The chain's CDR3 is CASSPEASGANVLTF. CDR3 DNA sequence: TGTGCCAGCAGCCCTGAGGCCTCTGGGGCCAACGTCCTGACTTTC.

This clone has more than one count but fewer than ten. V usage is TRBV2 and J usage is TRBJ1-2; no clear D. Germline V gene sequence: CDR1 SNHLY, CDR2 FYNNEI. Trimming cost V 4 bases and J 5 bases, with 20 bases left between them. The CDR3 length is 16 residues. The CDR3 loop reads CASSVGSVTSSYGYTF. In DNA, the CDR3 is TGTGCCAGCAGTGTTGGTTCTGTGACATCAAGTTATGGCTACACCTTC.

This clone was counted once. Other DNA sequences in the same sample also yield this CDR3. The gene calls are TRBV5-4 and TRBJ2-3; D is ambiguous. The CDR3 runs 11 residues. V dropped 2 bases and J dropped 2 bases, with 0 bases sitting between them. The germline gives CDR1 SGHNT, CDR2 YYREEE (reference sequence). CDR3 residues: CASSFTDTQYF. CDR3 nucleotide sequence: TGTGCCAGCAGCTTCACAGATACGCAGTATTTT.

The chain employs TRBV6-5 and TRBJ2-7; 9 bases align to TRBD1. The CDR3 covers 15 residues. V lost 2 bases, J lost 5 bases, and 7 bases stayed unmatched. Germline CDR1 reads MNHEY; CDR2 reads SVGAGI. The CDR3 DNA sequence: TGTGCCAGCAGTTACGCCGGGACAGGGTTTAACGAGCAGTACTTC. Residues: CASSYAGTGFNEQYF.

V and J are TRBV4-1 and TRBJ1-2; unclear D gene. The CDR3 runs 12 residues. Between the trimmed V and J ends, which lost 5 bases and 1 base, there was a span of 5 bases. Germline lookup yields CDR1 MGHRA and CDR2 YSYEKL. The CDR3 region is CASSGSNYGYTF. In DNA form, the CDR3 reads TGCGCCAGCAGCGGCAGTAACTATGGCTACACCTTC.

This clone was seen just once. The rearrangement uses TRBV6-6 and TRBJ2-3; D uncertain. The CDR3 is made up of 12 amino acids. Germline-derived CDR1 and CDR2 are MNHNY and SVGAGI (reference sequence). V shed 5 bases and J shed 6 bases, with 9 bases lying between them. The CDR3 nucleotides are TGTGCCAGCAGTAAACAGACGGATACGCAGTATTTT. Its translation is CASSKQTDTQYF.

The CDR3 reads CASSLWGNQETQYF. CDR3 nucleotide sequence: TGTGCCAGCAGTTTATGGGGGAACCAAGAGACCCAGTACTTC. The chain links TRBV28 to TRBJ2-5; D is ambiguous. V was shortened by 0 bases and J by 0 bases, with 5 bases between the two germline ends. Looked up from germline, CDR1 is MDHEN and CDR2 is SYDVKM. This CDR3 is built from 14 residues.